Shown below are 6 T cell receptor beta chains from a single sample sequenced in a study of cytomegalovirus exposure and HLA in healthy donors. Primers: 60 Vbeta forward and 13 Jbeta reverse. Measured with immunoSEQ multiplex PCR; TCRdb has only the in-frame clones, and not every one. Of 120,000 to 150,000 clones in the sample, 60% to 80% were seen once. Sequenced sample: PBMCs. Every receptor here comes from a woman under 40 in good health and CMV-seronegative.

The chain carries TRBV7-2 and TRBJ1-5; 7 nucleotides match TRBD1. Germline V gives CDR1 SGHTA, CDR2 FQGNSA. V was pared by 5 bases and J by 0 bases, with 7 bases of the junction left unmatched. The CDR3 covers 16 residues. Here the CDR3 DNA reads TGTGCCAGCAGCCCCGGGACAGACTATAGCAATCAGCCCCAGCATTTT. Translated, it gives CASSPGTDYSNQPQHF. The variable domain in full, completed from reference TRBV7-2 and TRBJ1-5, reads GAGVSQSPSNKVTEKGKDVELRCDPISGHTALYWYRQSLGQGLEFLIYFQGNSAPDKSGLPSDRFSAERTGGSVSTLTIQRTQQEDSAVYLCASSPGTDYSNQPQHFGDGTRLSIL.

The rearrangement joins TRBV5-6 to TRBJ2-7; D perhaps matches TRBD1 (6 bases). The germline V gene has CDR1 SGHDT and CDR2 YYEEEE. The V and J ends lost 0 bases and 7 bases respectively, with 17 bases between them. The length of the CDR3 is 15 residues. The CDR3 protein is CASSLVYEQGGEQYF. The DNA of the CDR3 is TGTGCCAGCAGCTTGGTCTATGAGCAAGGGGGAGAGCAGTACTTC.

This clone came up once. The chain uses TRBV9 and TRBJ2-3; 8 bases agree with TRBD1. After removal of 3 bases from V and 4 bases from J, the junction contained 7 bases not matched to a gene. Germline V lookup: CDR1 SGDLS, CDR2 YYNGEE. This CDR3 has 15 amino acids. CDR3 nucleotide sequence: TGTGCCAGCAGCGCCCGGACAGGGTGGGCAGATACGCAGTATTTT. The encoded protein is CASSARTGWADTQYF.

This chain uses TRBV2 with TRBJ1-5; D not certain. This CDR3 is built from 16 residues. Germline V gives CDR1 SNHLY, CDR2 FYNNEI. V dropped 0 bases and J dropped 0 bases, with 9 bases sitting between them. As DNA, the CDR3 is TGTGCCAGCAGTGAAGCGCTGGCAAATAGCAATCAGCCCCAGCATTTT. As protein: CASSEALANSNQPQHF.

This clone was detected many times. The chain joins TRBV27 to TRBJ1-2, with 9 bases matching TRBD1. After removal of 6 bases from V and 8 bases from J, the junction contained 13 bases not matched to a gene. CDR3 size: 15 residues. Germline values: CDR1 MNHEY, CDR2 SMNVEV (reference sequence). CDR3: CASRHTGGLVMGYTF. In DNA, the CDR3 is TGTGCCAGCAGGCATACAGGGGGCCTCGTCATGGGCTACACCTTC.

This chain uses TRBV5-4 with TRBJ1-2; D may be TRBD1 (6 bases). Germline V gene lookup returns CDR1 SGHNT and CDR2 YYREEE (reference sequence). The CDR3 totals 15 residues. Trimming took 4 bases from V and 0 from J, leaving 13 bases between them. The CDR3 loop is CASSMGAVANYGYTF. The CDR3 DNA reads as TGTGCCAGCAGCATGGGGGCCGTAGCTAACTATGGCTACACCTTC. The variable domain in full, with the rest retrieved from reference TRBV5-4 and TRBJ1-2, is ETGVTQSPTHLIKTRGQQVTLRCSSQSGHNTVSWYQQALGQGPQFIFQYYREEENGRGNFPPRFSGLQFPNYSSELNVNALELDDSALYLCASSMGAVANYGYTFGSGTRLTVV.